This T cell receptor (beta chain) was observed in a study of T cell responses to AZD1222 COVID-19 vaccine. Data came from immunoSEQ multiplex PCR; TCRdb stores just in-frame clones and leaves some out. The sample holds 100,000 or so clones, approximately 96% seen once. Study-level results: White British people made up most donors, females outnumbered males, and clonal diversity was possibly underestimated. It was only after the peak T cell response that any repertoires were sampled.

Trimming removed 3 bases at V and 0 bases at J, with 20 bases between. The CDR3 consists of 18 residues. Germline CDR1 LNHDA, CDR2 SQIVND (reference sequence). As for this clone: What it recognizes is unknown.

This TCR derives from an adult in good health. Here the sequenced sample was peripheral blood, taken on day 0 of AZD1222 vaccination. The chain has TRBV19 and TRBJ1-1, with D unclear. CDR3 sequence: CASSMINSLHALNTEAFF. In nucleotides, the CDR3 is TGTGCCAGTAGTATGATTAATTCCCTCCACGCCCTGAACACTGAAGCTTTCTTT.